This TCR beta chain was sequenced in a study of shared clonotypes between healthy human individuals. As for this clone: Its target is not known.

Study-wide results and caveats: Clonotype sharing among donors likely depends on sequencing depth. The naive CD4 repertoires of a handful of donors were compared, and 5% to 6.5% of clonotypes were shared. Naive subsets typically showed greater estimated richness than memory subsets. Clonotypes shared by all four sorted-subset donors had higher generation probabilities than non-shared clonotypes.

Sequencing used immunoSEQ multiplex PCR; TCRdb keeps in-frame clones, though not all of them. The sample has roughly 2.5 million clones, about 92% seen once. Germline-derived CDR1 and CDR2 are KGHSH and LQKENI. V lost 8 bases to trimming and J lost 2 bases; unmatched junction nucleotides: 3. The CDR3 has 14 amino acids. This chain joins TRBV18 and TRBJ2-2; TRBD2 aligns across 9 bases. This sequence was found in a young man in good health. The sample was naive CD4+ T cells sorted from blood. This sample's subset: CD45RA+ positively selected. This CDR3 reads CASASGVNTGELFF. CDR3 nucleotides: TGTGCCAGCGCTAGCGGGGTAAACACCGGGGAGCTGTTTTTT.